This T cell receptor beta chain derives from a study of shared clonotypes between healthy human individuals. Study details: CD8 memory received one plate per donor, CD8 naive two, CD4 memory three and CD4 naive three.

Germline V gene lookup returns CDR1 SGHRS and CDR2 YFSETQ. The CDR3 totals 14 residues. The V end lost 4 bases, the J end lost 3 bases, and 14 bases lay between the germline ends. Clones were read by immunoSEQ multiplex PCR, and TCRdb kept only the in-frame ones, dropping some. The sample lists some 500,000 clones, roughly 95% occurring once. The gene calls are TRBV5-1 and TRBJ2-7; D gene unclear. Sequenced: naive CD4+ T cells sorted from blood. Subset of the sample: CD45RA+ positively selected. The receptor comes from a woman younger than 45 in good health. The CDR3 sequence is CASSLSSRDYEQYF. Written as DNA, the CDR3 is TGCGCCAGCAGCCTTAGCAGTAGAGACTACGAGCAGTACTTC.